Given below is one T cell receptor (beta chain) in context. This sample was included in a study of cytomegalovirus exposure and HLA in healthy donors. Study-level information: Approximately 180 million T cells yielded roughly 100 million unique TCR beta sequences, as an earlier analysis found.

PCR amplification relied on 60 Vbeta primers (plus 13 Jbeta primers). In the original analysis: The authors later counted roughly 77 million unique TCR beta chains, 9.5 million to 11 million of them shared. Clones were read by immunoSEQ multiplex PCR, and TCRdb kept only the in-frame ones, dropping some. V and J calls and clone size are given by that table; D and trimming were obtained from the DNA. Counted here are around 150,000 clones, roughly 62% occurring once; the ten biggest clones make up approximately 4.2%. The CDR3 consists of 16 residues. The V gene's germline CDR1 is SGHNT and CDR2 YYREEE (reference sequence). Trimming at V came to 3 bases and at J to 12 bases, leaving 9 bases not matched to a gene.

The clonotype comes from a man aged 55 to 70 in good health and CMV-seronegative. This chain uses TRBV5-4 with TRBJ2-1; 16 nucleotides match TRBD2. The specimen was PBMCs. CDR3 coding DNA: TGTGCCAGCAGCTCCGGGACTAGCGGGAGGGCGGGGCGGCAGTTCTTC. Amino acids: CASSSGTSGRAGRQFF.